The entry that follows covers one TCR beta chain sequence. Its antigen is undetermined. Other DNA sequences within the sample encode an identical CDR3. This entry comes from a study of T cell repertoires in ileal Crohn's disease. Study-level points and caveats: All patients with clonality above 26.8% had endoscopic recurrence. Active smokers at surgery had more clonal expansions than non-smokers. Mucosal expansions were suggested to be mainly CD8 T cells.

Germline V CDR1 and CDR2: MNHNS, SASEGT. V lost 7 bases, J lost 0 bases, and 2 bases stayed unmatched. This CDR3 spans 14 amino acids. TCRB immunosequencing input was around 540 nanograms of biopsy DNA per sample. Profiled with immunoSEQ multiplex PCR; TCRdb holds only in-frame clones, not every one. The sample has about 6,600 clones, 55% to 75% seen once. This TCR came from an adult with Crohn's disease. Sequenced material: ileal tissue. V gene TRBV6-1 combines with J gene TRBJ2-7; 11 nucleotides match TRBD2. This CDR3 is CASTLAGGSYEQYF. In nucleotides, the CDR3 is TGTGCCAGCACCCTAGCGGGGGGCTCCTACGAGCAGTACTTC.